A selection of T cell receptor beta chains follows, all from one sample in a study of multiple sclerosis patients with progressive multifocal leukoencephalopathy. The assay was immunoSEQ multiplex PCR, and TCRdb's table has in-frame clones only and misses some. Of under 30,000 clones in the sample, around 93% were seen once. The specimen was PBMCs, collected from a patient treated with natalizumab. Source of these receptors: a man aged 25-40 years with multiple sclerosis. Both conserved end residues are trimmed from each CDR3.

10,TRBV11-2,TRBJ1-2,ASSQTGVGYT
16,TRBV11-3,TRBJ2-3,ASSLAFMGLGGRDTQY
13,TRBV19,TRBJ1-4,ASSDTGTGGEKLF
10,TRBV5-6,TRBJ2-3,ASSLQGDTQY
12,TRBV15,TRBJ2-7,ATSPLGGTGEQY
12,TRBV18,TRBJ2-7,ASSPRRGDYEQY
12,TRBV19,TRBJ1-2,ASRASGQDYGYT
18,TRBV4-1,TRBJ2-7,ASSQEAAGVKGPSSYEQY
14,TRBV9,TRBJ1-1,ASSVDLARGDTEAF
10,TRBV9,TRBJ1-2,ASSPMKGGYT
13,TRBV5-1,TRBJ2-1,ASSLAGGAYNEQF
11,TRBV30,TRBJ1-3,AWADRGGNTIY
12,TRBV27,TRBJ1-1,ASSWGNVNTEAF
11,TRBV19,TRBJ2-7,ASSKGHLYEQY
14,TRBV6-6,TRBJ2-4,ASSGSGGLAKNIQY
13,TRBV4-1,TRBJ1-1,ASSQGSTLETEAF
12,TRBV6-5,TRBJ2-3,ASSYTDRTDTQY
12,TRBV18,TRBJ1-2,ASSPGQENYGYT
13,TRBV6-6,TRBJ1-5,ASRRRGAGNQPQH
16,TRBV27,TRBJ2-6,ASTPVGQGNSWANVLT
8,TRBV10-1,TRBJ2-1,ASGYNEQF
12,TRBV4-1,TRBJ2-7,ASSQAWPGDEQY
11,TRBV5-1,TRBJ1-2,ASSPDVRYGYT
12,TRBV6-6,TRBJ1-5,ASIRGDSNQPQH
12,TRBV19,TRBJ1-4,ASSRDRANEKLF
9,TRBV27,TRBJ1-5,ASGINQPQH
11,TRBV9,TRBJ1-1,ASTLGGNTEAF
9,TRBV5-6,TRBJ2-2,ASSLAGELF
14,TRBV19,TRBJ1-1,ASSIVGGVLNTEAF
13,TRBV27,TRBJ2-1,ASSPTLTSVNEQF
13,TRBV25-1,TRBJ1-6,ASSTYSGESSPLH
12,TRBV6-6,NA,ASSYRDYPYEQY
13,TRBV4-3,TRBJ2-7,ASSQGTNSGYEQY
14,TRBV7-9,TRBJ2-5,ASSLAQGPAWETQY
13,TRBV7-9,TRBJ2-1,ASSLLRLAGGEQF
12,TRBV15,TRBJ1-5,ATSRDRFNQPQH
15,TRBV11-2,TRBJ1-4,ASSSRARGRTHEKLF
16,TRBV11-3,TRBJ2-5,ASSLGGTSGLGGETQY
11,TRBV7-9,TRBJ1-2,ASSFQGRYGYT
13,TRBV4-3,TRBJ1-2,ASSQRGQNGYGYT
12,TRBV5-1,TRBJ1-4,ASSLTGGSEKLF
13,TRBV9,TRBJ2-1,ASSVGAQAYNEQF
14,TRBV11-2,TRBJ1-2,ASSLRPSGTGHGYT
12,TRBV2,TRBJ2-2,ASRPTGYTGELF
12,TRBV18,TRBJ1-2,ASSPQGSTGGYT
11,TRBV6-4,TRBJ2-2,ASSAPITGELF
13,TRBV2,TRBJ1-6,ASSLSRDRGPPLH